The 23 T cell receptor beta chains in this list originate from one sample, sequenced in a study of blood T cell repertoires in COVID-19. Only in-frame clones appear in the TCRdb table, and some are missing; sequencing was by immunoSEQ multiplex PCR. Of roughly 140,000 clones listed, 65% to 90% were seen once; the top ten hold over 2.5%. The sample consisted of peripheral blood. The source of these receptors is a man aged 50 to 60 with acute or convalescent COVID-19.

The rearrangement links TRBV28 to TRBJ1-4, with no clear D. V lost 2 bases and J 10 bases, leaving 14 bases between the germline ends. Germline V gene lookup returns CDR1 MDHEN and CDR2 SYDVKM. The CDR3 spans 14 residues. Written as DNA, the CDR3 is TGTGCCAGCAGTTTAGGGCAGAGAGCAGGAAAACTGTTTTTT. Amino acid sequence: CASSLGQRAGKLFF.

The V call is TRBV13, the J call TRBJ1-1; 7 nucleotides match TRBD1. Germline V gives CDR1 PRHDT, CDR2 FYEKMQ (reference sequence). The V gene end was trimmed by 5 bases and the J gene end by 2 bases; junction bases not matched to a gene: 14. The CDR3 covers 17 residues. The CDR3 DNA follows: TGTGCCAGCAGCCTAAGACAGGGCAGGACGCAAAACACTGAAGCTTTCTTT. It is translated as CASSLRQGRTQNTEAFF.

This clone has a handful of counts. This rearrangement joins TRBV30 to TRBJ1-6; no clear D. This CDR3 is built from 15 residues. CDR1 GTSNPN and CDR2 SVGIG come from the germline V gene (reference sequence). V lost 2 bases and J lost 7, with 15 bases in between. CDR3 DNA: TGTGCCTGGAGTTTTTCGGGATCCATGAATTCACCCCTCCACTTT. This encodes CAWSFSGSMNSPLHF.

The chain uses TRBV12-3 or TRBV12-4 and TRBJ2-6; possibly TRBD2 for D (5 bases). The germline V and J ends were trimmed by 9 bases and 2 bases, with 8 bases remaining between them. The CDR3 length is 13 residues. Here the CDR3 DNA reads TGTGCCAGTACGAGGGCTGGGGCCAACGTCCTGACTTTC. This codes for CASTRAGANVLTF.

The chain employs TRBV11-3 and TRBJ2-7; the match to TRBD1 covers 10 bases. CDR1 SGHNT and CDR2 YENEEA come from the germline V gene. The ends lost 5 bases at V and 7 bases at J; junction bases unmatched: 8. The CDR3 has 14 amino acids. In DNA, the CDR3 is TGTGCCAGCAGCCTGACAGGGGGCTTTGGTGAGCAGTACTTC. It codes for CASSLTGGFGEQYF. The full variable domain, rest sourced from reference TRBV11-3 and TRBJ2-7, is EAGVVQSPRYKIIEKKQPVAFWCNPISGHNTLYWYLQNLGQGPELLIRYENEEAVDDSQLPKDRFSAERLKGVDSTLKIQPAELGDSAVYLCASSLTGGFGEQYFGPGTRLTVT.

The chain has TRBV5-1 and TRBJ2-2; 7 bases match TRBD1. Losses at the gene ends were 4 bases for V and 0 bases for J; bases not matched to a gene: 3. This CDR3 has 15 amino acids. In germline, CDR1 is SGHRS, CDR2 YFSETQ. CDR3 sequence: CASSPGQPNTGELFF. CDR3 DNA sequence: TGCGCCAGCAGCCCGGGACAGCCGAACACCGGGGAGCTGTTTTTT.

The chain is built from TRBV27 and TRBJ1-4, with TRBD1 matching 9 bases. The CDR3 consists of 17 residues. V shed 6 bases, J shed 3 bases, and the junction held 11 bases outside the gene matches. CDR1 and CDR2 from the germline V gene are MNHEY and SMNVEV (reference sequence). The CDR3: CASRTGTGIGANEKLFF. The CDR3 DNA is TGTGCCAGCAGGACCGGGACAGGGATAGGAGCTAATGAAAAACTGTTTTTT.

The chain links TRBV6-5 to TRBJ2-1, with 7 bases lining up with TRBD2. The junction had 10 bases not matched to a gene; V was cut back by 6 bases and J by 5 bases. This CDR3 is built from 15 residues. Germline V gives CDR1 MNHEY, CDR2 SVGAGI. CDR3 amino acids: CASRIGLRENNEQFF. As DNA, the CDR3 is TGTGCCAGCAGAATCGGACTGCGGGAGAACAATGAGCAGTTCTTC.

The J gene is TRBJ1-1, the V gene TRBV11-3; TRBD1 aligns across 7 bases. V was pared by 0 bases and J by 7 bases, with 2 bases of the junction left unmatched. Germline CDR1 SGHNT, CDR2 YENEEA. This CDR3 is built from 13 residues. CDR3 protein: CASSLEGGGEAFF. The CDR3 DNA sequence: TGTGCCAGCAGCTTAGAAGGGGGCGGTGAAGCTTTCTTT. Full variable domain (rest looked up from reference TRBV11-3 and TRBJ1-1): EAGVVQSPRYKIIEKKQPVAFWCNPISGHNTLYWYLQNLGQGPELLIRYENEEAVDDSQLPKDRFSAERLKGVDSTLKIQPAELGDSAVYLCASSLEGGGEAFFGQGTRLTVV.

The V and J genes are TRBV3-1 (or the pseudogene TRBV3-2) and TRBJ1-1, with a possible D match to TRBD1 (6 bases). CDR3 length equals 16 residues. Trimming removed 4 bases from V and 1 base from J, with 16 bases in between. Germline V CDR1 and CDR2: LGHDT, YNNKEL (reference sequence). The CDR3 DNA reads as TGTGCCAGCAGCCCGACAGGCTACTCCCCGAACACTGAAGCTTTCTTT. Residues: CASSPTGYSPNTEAFF.

The chain employs TRBV7-9 and TRBJ1-5; TRBD1 might be the D (5 bases). This CDR3 has 15 residues. The V gene's germline CDR1 is SEHNR and CDR2 FQNEAQ (reference sequence). V was pared by 1 base and J by 2 bases, with 9 bases between. For the CDR3, the DNA is TGTGCCAGCAGCTTAGGCGGAGGGGGCAATCAGCCCCAGCATTTT. Translating gives CASSLGGGGNQPQHF. The full variable domain, rest sourced from reference TRBV7-9 and TRBJ1-5, is DTGVSQNPRHKITKRGQNVTFRCDPISEHNRLYWYRQTLGQGPEFLTYFQNEAQLEKSRLLSDRFSAERPKGSFSTLEIQRTEQGDSAMYLCASSLGGGGNQPQHFGDGTRLSIL.

The chain couples TRBV5-1 to TRBJ2-5, with D uncertain. This CDR3 is 11 amino acids long. Germline V gives CDR1 SGHRS, CDR2 YFSETQ. V was shortened by 7 bases and J by 2 bases, with 6 bases between the two germline ends. The CDR3 nucleotides read TGCGCCAGCTATTTTCAAGAGACCCAGTACTTC. Translating it yields CASYFQETQYF. Combining the CDR3 with reference TRBV5-1 and TRBJ2-5 gives the whole variable domain KAGVTQTPRYLIKTRGQQVTLSCSPISGHRSVSWYQQTPGQGLQFLFEYFSETQRNKGNFPGRFSGRQFSNSRSEMNVSTLELGDSALYLCASYFQETQYFGPGTRLLVL.

The genes are TRBV2 and TRBJ2-1; 15 bases fit TRBD2. Germline loops: CDR1 SNHLY, CDR2 FYNNEI. Losses at the gene ends were 6 bases for V and 9 bases for J; bases not matched to a gene: 6. The CDR3 totals 15 residues. CDR3 loop: CASRRTSGGAGEQFF. The CDR3 coding sequence is TGTGCCAGCAGGAGGACTAGCGGGGGGGCGGGTGAGCAGTTCTTC.

V gene TRBV6-5 combines with J gene TRBJ2-7, with TRBD2 as a possible D gene (7 bases). V was shortened by 8 bases and J by 3 bases, with 23 bases between the two germline ends. The germline CDR1 and CDR2 sequences are MNHEY and SVGAGI. The CDR3 contains 16 residues. The DNA for the CDR3 is TGTGCCAGCCGTTCCGGGGGGCCCAGCTTACTCTACGAGCAGTACTTC. It yields the protein CASRSGGPSLLYEQYF.

The sample holds one count of this clone. The chain has TRBV7-3 and TRBJ1-1; 10 bases are shared with TRBD1. V gave up 5 bases and J gave up 3 bases; unmatched junction bases: 6. The CDR3 length is 15 residues. Germline V lookup: CDR1 SGHTA, CDR2 FQGTGA. CDR3 DNA sequence: TGTGCCAGCAGCCGGGACAGGGGTCAGGACACTGAAGCTTTCTTT. It translates to CASSRDRGQDTEAFF. The variable domain in full, completed from reference TRBV7-3 and TRBJ1-1, reads GAGVSQTPSNKVTEKGKYVELRCDPISGHTALYWYRQSLGQGPEFLIYFQGTGAADDSGLPNDRFFAVRPEGSVSTLKIQRTERGDSAVYLCASSRDRGQDTEAFFGQGTRLTVV.

The V and J genes are TRBV11-1 and TRBJ1-1; weak D call: TRBD1 (5 bases). The CDR3 is 13 amino acids. Germline V gene data show CDR1 as SGHAT and CDR2 as FQDESV (reference sequence). V was clipped by 5 bases and J by 10 bases, with 17 bases between them. The CDR3 is CASSTPQGLGAFF. Written as DNA, the CDR3 is TGTGCCAGCAGCACCCCCCAGGGACTCGGAGCTTTCTTT. The variable domain in full, with the rest retrieved from reference TRBV11-1 and TRBJ1-1, is EAEVAQSPRYKITEKSQAVAFWCDPISGHATLYWYRQILGQGPELLVQFQDESVVDDSQLPKDRFSAERLKGVDSTLKIQPAELGDSAMYLCASSTPQGLGAFFGQGTRLTVV.

This chain joins TRBV11-2 and TRBJ1-5; TRBD1 is a possible D gene (6 bases). CDR3 size: 14 residues. V was shortened by 3 bases and J by 3 bases, with 9 bases between the two germline ends. The germline V gene encodes CDR1 SGHAT and CDR2 FQNNGV. For the CDR3, the DNA is TGTGCCAGCAGCTTTGGACAGACCAATCAGCCCCAGCATTTT. As protein: CASSFGQTNQPQHF.

The chain combines TRBV12-3 or TRBV12-4 with TRBJ1-2, with a possible D match to TRBD1 (5 bases). Trimming took off 2 bases at V and 8 bases at J, with 6 bases between the two ends. CDR3 length equals 11 residues. CDR3 coding DNA: TGTGCCAGCAGTTTAAGGGGAGGCTACACCTTC. It is translated as CASSLRGGYTF.

This sequence joins TRBV2 and TRBJ1-3, with TRBD1 as a possible D gene (6 bases). The CDR3 totals 15 residues. V gave up 4 bases and J gave up 3 bases, with 13 bases separating them. Germline V CDR1 and CDR2: SNHLY, FYNNEI. CDR3 coding DNA: TGTGCCAGCAGTGTAGGGGGGGCTTATGGAAACACCATATATTTT. Amino acid sequence: CASSVGGAYGNTIYF.

This clone was seen once. CDR3 protein: CASSERTIAGEQFF. In DNA form, the CDR3 reads TGTGCCAGCAGTGAAAGGACCATAGCGGGTGAGCAGTTCTTC. The chain uses TRBV6-1 and TRBJ2-1; the match to TRBD2 covers 7 bases. Trimming removed 2 bases from V and 9 bases from J; junction bases left unmatched: 7. From germline, CDR1 is MNHNS and CDR2 SASEGT. The CDR3 length is 14 residues.

The rearrangement joins TRBV14 to TRBJ1-3; 10 bases agree with TRBD1. The CDR3 loop spans 16 amino acids. J was trimmed by 1 base and V by 3 bases; bases with no gene match: 3. Germline assignment: CDR1 SGHDN and CDR2 FVKESK. As DNA, the CDR3 is TGTGCCAGCAGCCAGACAGGGGGCCGGTCTGGAAACACCATATATTTT. Protein sequence: CASSQTGGRSGNTIYF.

The chain uses TRBV11-3 and TRBJ1-3, with D tentatively TRBD1 (5 bases). The CDR3 loop spans 18 amino acids. V was clipped by 5 bases and J by 0 bases, with 20 bases between them. CDR1 and CDR2 (germline): SGHNT, YENEEA. CDR3 loop: CASSPPWGRAISGNTIYF. The CDR3 DNA follows: TGTGCCAGCAGCCCCCCTTGGGGCAGGGCGATCTCTGGAAACACCATATATTTT.

The V call is TRBV27, the J call TRBJ1-4; maybe TRBD1 (5 bases). The CDR3 is made up of 16 amino acids. V dropped 5 bases and J dropped 0 bases, with 13 bases sitting between them. Germline-derived CDR1 and CDR2 are MNHEY and SMNVEV (reference sequence). The CDR3 nucleotides are TGTGCCAGCAGTATTCAGGGTTTCGCAACTAATGAAAAACTGTTTTTT. Protein sequence: CASSIQGFATNEKLFF.